The 8 T cell receptor beta chains presented below share a single source sample, sequenced in a study of chemoradiotherapy in HPV16-positive cancers. The data were produced by immunoSEQ multiplex PCR, yet TCRdb's version contains in-frame clones alone and is incomplete. The profile shows about 7,800 clones, roughly four fifths of them singletons. The material was obtained from a patient who underwent chemoradiotherapy. The receptors originated from a human donor with HPV-associated anogenital cancer.

There are a few counts of this clone. This chain joins TRBV11-2 and TRBJ2-2; TRBD2 matches at 12 bases. Trimming at V came to 5 bases and at J to 5 bases, leaving 12 bases not matched to a gene. CDR3 length: 18 residues. CDR1 and CDR2 (germline): SGHAT, FQNNGV. CDR3 loop: CASSPSPGLAGLTGELFF. For the CDR3, the DNA is TGTGCCAGCAGCCCCTCGCCGGGACTAGCGGGTCTTACCGGGGAGCTGTTTTTT.

The CDR3 protein is CASSLLRNEQFF. CDR3 nucleotide sequence: TGTGCCAGCAGCTTACTGAGGAATGAGCAGTTCTTC. The V gene is TRBV5-4, the J gene TRBJ2-1; D unclear. V was trimmed by 2 bases and J by 7 bases, leaving 7 bases between them. Per the germline V gene, CDR1 is SGHNT and CDR2 is YYREEE (reference sequence). CDR3 length: 12 amino acids.

V gene TRBV9 combines with J gene TRBJ1-3, with TRBD1 matching over 9 bases. Germline V gene data show CDR1 as SGDLS and CDR2 as YYNGEE. The CDR3 loop spans 15 amino acids. After removal of 3 bases from V and 4 bases from J, the junction contained 5 bases not matched to a gene. CDR3 residues: CASSAGTGKGNTIYF. CDR3 coding DNA: TGTGCCAGCAGCGCCGGGACAGGGAAAGGAAACACCATATATTTT.

The J gene is TRBJ1-2, the V gene TRBV4-3; D is ambiguous. V was trimmed by 0 bases and J by 4 bases, leaving 12 bases between them. Germline loops: CDR1 LGHNA, CDR2 YSLEER. The CDR3 runs to 15 residues. CDR3 sequence: CASSQEIRTVYGYTF. CDR3 DNA sequence: TGCGCCAGCAGCCAAGAAATTAGGACGGTCTATGGCTACACCTTC.

This clone was seen just once. This chain connects TRBV28 to TRBJ2-2; TRBD2 matches at 8 bases. From germline, CDR1 is MDHEN and CDR2 SYDVKM. Losses at the gene ends were 8 bases for V and 6 bases for J; bases not matched to a gene: 5. CDR3 size: 13 residues. CDR3 protein: CASRAGAAGELFF. The DNA for the CDR3 is TGTGCCAGCCGAGCGGGAGCCGCCGGGGAGCTGTTTTTT.

This clone was seen more than once but under ten times. V usage is TRBV29-1 and J usage is TRBJ2-1, with D possibly TRBD1 on 6 matching bases. V lost 3 bases and J 1 base, leaving 10 bases between the germline ends. Germline V gene data show CDR1 as SQVTM and CDR2 as ANQGSEA. The CDR3 loop spans 14 amino acids. The CDR3 DNA sequence: TGCAGCGTTGAGGGGGCCGGATCCTACAATGAGCAGTTCTTC. This sequence encodes CSVEGAGSYNEQFF.

The gene calls are TRBV9 and TRBJ2-7, with 10 bases that match TRBD1. There are 15 residues in the CDR3. Unmatched junction bases numbered 9, after V lost 7 bases and J lost 2 bases. Per the germline V gene, CDR1 is SGDLS and CDR2 is YYNGEE. The DNA of the CDR3 is TGTGCCAGCGGGGGGGGACAGGGGTCCACCTACGAGCAGTACTTC. Translated, it gives CASGGGQGSTYEQYF.

The gene calls are TRBV2 and TRBJ2-7; the match to TRBD1 covers 12 bases. Germline V CDR1 and CDR2: SNHLY, FYNNEI. V was clipped by 10 bases and J by 5 bases; unmatched bases: 3. This CDR3 region has 12 residues. The CDR3: CATGTGGHEQYF. DNA of the CDR3: TGTGCCACCGGGACAGGGGGCCACGAGCAGTACTTC. Full variable domain (missing parts from reference TRBV2 and TRBJ2-7): EPEVTQTPSHQVTQMGQEVILRCVPISNHLYFYWYRQILGQKVEFLVSFYNNEISEKSEIFDDQFSVERPDGSNFTLKIRSTKLEDSAMYFCATGTGGHEQYFGPGTRLTVT.